This TCR beta chain appears in the sequencing data of a study of T cell repertoires in cytomegalovirus infection. The study, taken as a whole, reports: CMV-specific HLA-C-restricted TCR beta clonotypes dominated the ex vivo response. Using cumulative public TCR beta family frequency, the authors identified those who carried CMV together with the relevant HLA.

In germline, CDR1 is SGHTA, CDR2 FQGNSA. There are 15 residues in the CDR3. The ends were cut back, 2 bases at V and 9 bases at J, with 17 bases in the middle. TCRdb reprocessed the reads via MiXCR and lists one record per CDR3 protein. The sample contains a few hundred thousand distinct CDR3 sequences, about 33% of which appear only once. This clonotype was picked up many times. Antigen specificity is unknown. This rearrangement joins TRBV7-2 to TRBJ2-1; no clear D gene. The specimen comprised cultured PBMCs, sampled from culture after CMV antigen stimulation. This clonotype was obtained from a human donor in good health (CMV status not recorded). Some clones in this sample may be carry-over from other donors' samples. Here the CDR3 reads CASSLWFSGEREQFF. Here the CDR3 DNA reads TGTGCCAGCAGCTTATGGTTCTCTGGTGAGCGTGAGCAGTTCTTC.